The rows below give T cell receptor beta chains drawn from one sample of a study of T cell responses to AZD1222 COVID-19 vaccine. The assay was immunoSEQ multiplex PCR, and TCRdb's table has in-frame clones only and misses some. The data show about 140,000 clones, about 92% seen once. The specimen comprised peripheral blood, sampled 28 days after the second AZD1222 dose. Receptor source: an adult who received the AZD1222 COVID-19 vaccine. The CDR3 runs from the conserved cysteine through the conserved F or W. A D gene is named only where the DNA matches it firmly. Clone size appears in some rows only: once, few, many, or a class for an expanded clone.

TRBD2	TRBV9	NA	16	TRBJ2-2	CASTDRREGGTGELFF	TGTGCCAGCACCGATCGGCGGGAGGGGGGCACCGGGGAGCTGTTTTTT
TRBD1	TRBV4-1	NA	14	TRBJ1-2	CASSPPGTGNGYTF	TGCGCCAGCAGTCCTCCCGGGACAGGGAACGGCTACACCTTC
NA	TRBV10-3	NA	14	TRBJ2-4	CAISESGPQNIQYF	TGTGCCATCAGTGAGTCAGGGCCTCAAAACATTCAGTACTTC
NA	TRBV6-2/TRBV6-3	NA	15	TRBJ2-3	CASSYEGAPADTQYF	TGTGCCAGCAGTTACGAAGGGGCTCCAGCAGATACGCAGTATTTT
NA	TRBV7-2	few	14	TRBJ2-7	CASSLDGASSEQYF	TGTGCCAGCAGCTTAGACGGGGCCAGCAGCGAGCAGTACTTC
TRBD1	TRBV11-2	once	14	TRBJ1-1	CASSFEGQGVEAFF	TGTGCCAGCAGCTTTGAGGGACAGGGTGTTGAAGCTTTCTTT
NA	TRBV19	few	14	TRBJ2-7	CASSMRRLAYEQYF	TGTGCCAGTAGTATGCGGCGATTGGCCTACGAGCAGTACTTC
NA	TRBV6-4	NA	14	TRBJ2-2	CASSGGVGTGELFF	TGTGCCAGCAGCGGGGGCGTGGGGACCGGGGAGCTGTTTTTT
TRBD1	TRBV6-2/TRBV6-3	NA	13	TRBJ1-2	CASSDRGLYGYTF	TGTGCCAGCAGTGACAGGGGGCTCTATGGCTACACCTTC
TRBD1	TRBV30	NA	13	TRBJ1-2	CAWTTGANYGYTF	TGTGCCTGGACCACAGGGGCGAACTATGGCTACACCTTC
NA	TRBV7-9	NA	13	TRBJ2-1	CASSFGAGNEQFF	TGTGCCAGCAGCTTCGGAGCCGGGAATGAGCAGTTCTTC
NA	TRBV7-2	NA	16	TRBJ1-6	CASSSGRGIKPSPLHF	TGTGCCAGCAGCTCAGGGCGGGGTATTAAGCCTTCACCCCTCCACTTT
TRBD1	TRBV4-3	NA	17	TRBJ1-5	CASSHNFGTGANQPQHF	TGCGCCAGCAGCCATAATTTCGGGACAGGGGCGAATCAGCCCCAGCATTTT
NA	TRBV4-3	NA	14	TRBJ2-1	CASSQQAAYNEQFF	TGCGCCAGCAGCCAACAAGCGGCCTACAATGAGCAGTTCTTC
TRBD1	TRBV5-5	NA	14	TRBJ2-7	CASSPGQAEREQYF	TGTGCCAGCAGCCCGGGACAGGCGGAGAGGGAGCAGTACTTC
NA	TRBV6-5	NA	11	TRBJ2-1	CASSYGSEQFF	TGTGCCAGCAGTTACGGGAGTGAGCAGTTCTTC
NA	TRBV30	NA	12	TRBJ1-3	CAWSFTGDTIYF	TGTGCCTGGAGTTTTACAGGAGACACCATATATTTT
TRBD1	TRBV5-4	NA	14	TRBJ1-2	CASSLRTGRNGYTF	TGTGCCAGCAGCTTGAGGACAGGGCGGAACGGCTACACCTTC
NA	TRBV6-1	once	15	TRBJ1-4	CASSERAGEGEKLFF	TGTGCCAGCAGTGAACGGGCAGGGGAGGGAGAAAAACTGTTTTTT
NA	TRBV2	NA	11	TRBJ2-7	CATGGGEEQYF	TGTGCCACAGGGGGGGGAGAAGAGCAGTACTTC
NA	TRBV4-2	NA	15	TRBJ1-2	CASSQDPGTDYGYTF	TGTGCCAGCAGCCAGGACCCCGGGACGGACTATGGCTACACCTTC
NA	TRBV7-8	NA	15	TRBJ1-3	CASSRRRSSGNTIYF	TGTGCCAGCAGCCGTCGACGGAGCTCTGGAAACACCATATATTTT
NA	TRBV28	NA	17	TRBJ2-1	CASSYPRSRWAYNEQFF	TGTGCCAGCAGTTACCCCCGGAGTCGGTGGGCCTACAATGAGCAGTTCTTC
TRBD1	TRBV27	NA	17	TRBJ1-5	CASSFLDRAGPNQPQHF	TGTGCCAGCAGTTTCCTCGACAGGGCGGGCCCAAATCAGCCCCAGCATTTT
TRBD2	TRBV4-3	NA	15	TRBJ2-7	CASSQRLAPSYEQYF	TGCGCCAGCAGCCAAAGACTAGCGCCTTCCTACGAGCAGTACTTC
TRBD1	TRBV5-1	NA	15	TRBJ1-5	CASSSGTGYNQPQHF	TGCGCCAGCAGCTCCGGGACAGGGTACAATCAGCCCCAGCATTTT
NA	TRBV7-2	NA	13	TRBJ1-6	CASSLTGLSPLHF	TGTGCCAGCAGCTTGACGGGTTTGTCACCCCTCCACTTT
NA	TRBV3-1/TRBV3-2	NA	12	TRBJ1-1	CASSLGRTEAFF	TGTGCCAGCAGCCTAGGACGGACTGAAGCTTTCTTT
NA	TRBV18	NA	15	TRBJ1-6	CASSPARAKPSPLHF	TGTGCCAGCTCACCGGCCAGGGCAAAACCTTCACCCCTCCACTTT
NA	TRBV14	NA	14	TRBJ2-7	CASSQGSLPYEQYF	TGTGCCAGCAGCCAAGGGTCCTTGCCCTACGAGCAGTACTTC
TRBD2	TRBV7-3	once	19	TRBJ2-1	CASSLGGLAPKALYNEQFF	TGTGCCAGCAGCTTAGGGGGACTAGCGCCCAAGGCTCTATACAATGAGCAGTTCTTC
TRBD1	TRBV6-5	NA	16	TRBJ1-2	CASSYSGQGQNYGYTF	TGTGCCAGCAGTTACTCCGGACAGGGGCAAAACTATGGCTACACCTTC
NA	TRBV7-3	NA	15	TRBJ1-1	CASSSGGSMNTEAFF	TGTGCCAGCAGCAGTGGGGGGTCAATGAACACTGAAGCTTTCTTT
NA	TRBV12-3/TRBV12-4	NA	13	TRBJ1-5	CASGFLRDQPQHF	TGTGCCAGCGGCTTTCTTAGGGATCAGCCCCAGCATTTT
TRBD1	TRBV19	NA	14	TRBJ2-5	CASSFDRGLKTQYF	TGTGCCAGTAGTTTTGACAGGGGGTTGAAGACCCAGTACTTC
NA	TRBV5-5	NA	15	TRBJ2-1	CASSLGGSSYNEQFF	TGTGCCAGCAGCTTGGGGGGGAGCTCCTACAATGAGCAGTTCTTC
NA	TRBV7-2	NA	15	TRBJ1-2	CASSPPGSPSLGYTF	TGTGCCAGCAGCCCTCCGGGGTCCCCTTCTCTTGGCTACACCTTC
NA	TRBV6-5	NA	16	TRBJ2-7	CASSYSGGPEEYEQYF	TGTGCCAGCAGTTACTCGGGCGGGCCAGAGGAATACGAGCAGTACTTC
NA	TRBV27	NA	13	TRBJ1-4	CASSFYPNEKLFF	TGTGCCAGCAGTTTTTATCCGAATGAAAAACTGTTTTTT
NA	TRBV10-2	NA	13	TRBJ2-5	CASRRDPKETQYF	TGCGCCAGCAGACGGGACCCCAAAGAGACCCAGTACTTC
TRBD2	TRBV5-1	NA	16	TRBJ2-2	CASSWTSGGNTGELFF	TGCGCCAGCAGCTGGACCAGCGGGGGGAACACCGGGGAGCTGTTTTTT
NA	TRBV19	once	15	TRBJ1-1	CASTGPGDSGTEAFF	TGTGCCAGTACCGGCCCTGGGGACTCGGGAACTGAAGCTTTCTTT
NA	TRBV7-9	many	14	TRBJ1-2	CASSPGVGGAGYTF	TGTGCCAGCAGCCCCGGAGTCGGGGGGGCTGGCTACACCTTC
TRBD2	TRBV11-3	NA	16	TRBJ2-1	CASSPRDQAGGNEQFF	TGTGCCAGCAGCCCTCGAGATCAAGCGGGGGGAAATGAGCAGTTCTTC
NA	TRBV2	once	14	TRBJ2-3	CASSADLSTDTQYF	TGTGCCAGCAGTGCAGACTTGAGCACAGATACGCAGTATTTT
TRBD1	TRBV18	NA	14	TRBJ1-4	CASSSGQHNEKLFF	TGTGCCAGCTCATCGGGACAGCACAATGAAAAACTGTTTTTT
NA	TRBV30	NA	13	TRBJ1-5	CAWSGQRNQPQHF	TGTGCCTGGAGTGGACAGCGCAATCAGCCCCAGCATTTT
NA	TRBV6-2/TRBV6-3	NA	18	TRBJ2-1	CASSYSKSNLVPYNEQFF	TGTGCCAGCAGTTACTCGAAGAGCAATCTCGTACCATACAATGAGCAGTTCTTC
NA	TRBV16	NA	15	TRBJ1-5	CASSQISQGNQPQHF	TGTGCCAGCAGCCAAATTTCCCAGGGCAATCAGCCCCAGCATTTT
NA	TRBV6-6	NA	15	TRBJ2-7	CASSYSTPQIYEQYF	TGTGCCAGCAGTTACTCGACCCCACAGATATACGAGCAGTACTTC
NA	TRBV7-2	once	16	TRBJ1-5	CASSFQGRGTNQPQHF	TGTGCCAGCAGCTTTCAGGGTAGGGGGACCAATCAGCCCCAGCATTTT
TRBD1	TRBV6-2/TRBV6-3	NA	18	TRBJ1-1	CASSYVLGTAALNTEAFF	TGTGCCAGCAGTTACGTCCTGGGGACAGCTGCCTTGAACACTGAAGCTTTCTTT
NA	TRBV6-2/TRBV6-3	NA	15	TRBJ1-5	CASSADLDPDQPQHF	TGTGCCAGCAGTGCAGACCTCGACCCCGATCAGCCCCAGCATTTT
NA	TRBV4-1	NA	14	TRBJ1-1	CASSHPGANTEAFF	TGCGCCAGCTCCCATCCCGGGGCGAACACTGAAGCTTTCTTT
NA	TRBV4-1	once	14	TRBJ2-7	CASSQPGGSYEQYF	TGCGCCAGCAGCCAACCCGGGGGTTCCTACGAGCAGTACTTC
NA	TRBV2	NA	14	TRBJ1-5	CASSLRGGNQPQHF	TGTGCCAGCAGTCTGCGGGGAGGCAATCAGCCCCAGCATTTT